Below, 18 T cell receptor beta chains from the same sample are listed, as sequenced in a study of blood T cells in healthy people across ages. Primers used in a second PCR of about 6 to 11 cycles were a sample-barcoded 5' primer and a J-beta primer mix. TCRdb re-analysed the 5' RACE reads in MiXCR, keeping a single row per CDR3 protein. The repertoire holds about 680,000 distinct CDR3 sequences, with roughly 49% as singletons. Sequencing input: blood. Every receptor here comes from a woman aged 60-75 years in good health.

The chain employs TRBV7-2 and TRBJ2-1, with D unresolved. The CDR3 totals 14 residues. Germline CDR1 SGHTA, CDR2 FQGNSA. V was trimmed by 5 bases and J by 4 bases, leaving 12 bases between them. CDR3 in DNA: TGTGCCAGCAGCCCGTCGAGTCCATACAATGAGCAGTTCTTC. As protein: CASSPSSPYNEQFF.

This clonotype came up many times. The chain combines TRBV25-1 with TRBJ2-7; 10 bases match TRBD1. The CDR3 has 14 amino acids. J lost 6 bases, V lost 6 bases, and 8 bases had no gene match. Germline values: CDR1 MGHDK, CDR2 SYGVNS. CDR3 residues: CASSTGQGRIEQYF. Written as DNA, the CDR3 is TGTGCCAGCAGCACGGGACAGGGGAGGATCGAGCAGTACTTC.

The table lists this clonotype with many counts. Written as DNA, the CDR3 is TGCAGTGCTAGTCAAGCGGGATCGGCTTTTGTCGACGAGCAGTACTTC. The encoded protein is CSASQAGSAFVDEQYF. The V and J genes are TRBV20-1 and TRBJ2-7; 7 bases are shared with TRBD2. Germline assignment: CDR1 DFQATT and CDR2 SNEGSKA (reference sequence). V shed 3 bases and J 5 bases; nucleotides not matched to a gene: 16. This CDR3 is 16 amino acids long.

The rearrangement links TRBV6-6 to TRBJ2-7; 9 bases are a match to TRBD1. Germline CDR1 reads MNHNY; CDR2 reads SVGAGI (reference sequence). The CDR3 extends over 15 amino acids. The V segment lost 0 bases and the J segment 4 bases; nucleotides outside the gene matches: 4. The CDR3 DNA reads TGTGCCAGCAGTTACTCCGGGACAGGGACTTACGAGCAGTACTTC. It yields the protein CASSYSGTGTYEQYF.

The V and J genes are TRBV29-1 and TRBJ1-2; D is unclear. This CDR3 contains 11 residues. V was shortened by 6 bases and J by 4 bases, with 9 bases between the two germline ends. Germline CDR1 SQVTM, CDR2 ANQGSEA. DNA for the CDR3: TGCAGCGTCCGGGGAGTCTATGGCTACACCTTC. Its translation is CSVRGVYGYTF.

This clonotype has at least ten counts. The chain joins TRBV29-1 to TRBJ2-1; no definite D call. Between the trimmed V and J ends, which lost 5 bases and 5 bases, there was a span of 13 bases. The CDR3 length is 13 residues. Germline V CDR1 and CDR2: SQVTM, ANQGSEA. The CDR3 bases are TGCAGCGTTCTCCCCGTTGGAAACAATGAGCAGTTCTTC. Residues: CSVLPVGNNEQFF.

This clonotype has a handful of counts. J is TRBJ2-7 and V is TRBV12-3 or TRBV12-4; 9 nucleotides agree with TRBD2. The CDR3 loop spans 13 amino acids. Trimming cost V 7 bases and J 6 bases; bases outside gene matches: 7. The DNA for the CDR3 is TGTGCCAGCAATACCTTAGCGGGAGCCGAGCAGTACTTC. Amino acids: CASNTLAGAEQYF.

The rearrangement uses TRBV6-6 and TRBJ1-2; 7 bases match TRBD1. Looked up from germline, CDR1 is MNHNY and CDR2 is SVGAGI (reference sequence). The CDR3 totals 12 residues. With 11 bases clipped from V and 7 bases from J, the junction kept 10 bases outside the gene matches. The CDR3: CAGKTGAAGYTF. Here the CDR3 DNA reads TGTGCCGGAAAAACAGGGGCTGCTGGCTACACCTTC.

The CDR3 loop reads CASSPRPYYAGRRTYNEQFF. The DNA for the CDR3 is TGTGCCAGCAGCCCGAGGCCCTATTATGCGGGGAGGAGGACCTACAATGAGCAGTTCTTC. The rearrangement joins TRBV7-2 to TRBJ2-1; D may be TRBD2 (6 bases). V was trimmed by 5 bases and J by 2 bases, leaving 28 bases between them. The CDR3 is 20 residues long. Per germline, CDR1 SGHTA and CDR2 FQGNSA.

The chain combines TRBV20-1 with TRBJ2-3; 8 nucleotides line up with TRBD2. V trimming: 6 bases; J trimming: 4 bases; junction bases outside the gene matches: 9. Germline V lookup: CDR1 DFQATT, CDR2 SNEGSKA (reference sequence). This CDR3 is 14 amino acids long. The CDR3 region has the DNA TGCAGTGCCGATAGCGGGACGGGGGCAGATACGCAGTATTTT. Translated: CSADSGTGADTQYF.

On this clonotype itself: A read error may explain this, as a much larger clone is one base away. CDR3 in DNA: TGTGCCAGCAGCGCCGGGACGACTGATCGACGAGTGTACTTC. It translates to CASSAGTTDRRVYF. The genes are TRBV7-2 and TRBJ2-5; the D gene could be TRBD1 or TRBD2 (5 bases each). Germline loops: CDR1 SGHTA, CDR2 FQGNSA. This CDR3 contains 14 residues. V was pared by 5 bases and J by 13 bases, with 23 bases between.

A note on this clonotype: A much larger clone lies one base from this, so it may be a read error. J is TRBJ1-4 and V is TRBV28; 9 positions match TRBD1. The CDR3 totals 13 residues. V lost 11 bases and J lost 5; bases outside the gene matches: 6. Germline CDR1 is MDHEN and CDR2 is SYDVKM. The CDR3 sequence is CAGRDRANEKLFF. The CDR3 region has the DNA TGTGCCGGCCGGGACAGGGCAAATGAAAAACTGTTTTTT.

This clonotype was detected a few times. CDR3 region: CASSRDGNYGYTF. The CDR3 DNA reads as TGTGCCAGCAGCCGGGACGGTAACTATGGCTACACCTTC. The rearrangement joins TRBV7-2 to TRBJ1-2; TRBD1 might be the D (5 bases). Trimming removed 5 bases from V and 1 base from J, with 8 bases in between. CDR1 SGHTA and CDR2 FQGNSA come from the germline V gene. There are 13 residues in the CDR3. Filled out from reference TRBV7-2 and TRBJ1-2, the complete variable domain reads GAGVSQSPSNKVTEKGKDVELRCDPISGHTALYWYRQSLGQGLEFLIYFQGNSAPDKSGLPSDRFSAERTGGSVSTLTIQRTQQEDSAVYLCASSRDGNYGYTFGSGTRLTVV.

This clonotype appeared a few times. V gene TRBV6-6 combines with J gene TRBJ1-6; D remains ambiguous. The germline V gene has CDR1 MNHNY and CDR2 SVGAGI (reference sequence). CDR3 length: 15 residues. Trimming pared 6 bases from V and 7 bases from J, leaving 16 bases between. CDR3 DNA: TGTGCCAGCAGAGCTACCGGGCAAACAAATTCACCCCTCCACTTT. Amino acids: CASRATGQTNSPLHF.

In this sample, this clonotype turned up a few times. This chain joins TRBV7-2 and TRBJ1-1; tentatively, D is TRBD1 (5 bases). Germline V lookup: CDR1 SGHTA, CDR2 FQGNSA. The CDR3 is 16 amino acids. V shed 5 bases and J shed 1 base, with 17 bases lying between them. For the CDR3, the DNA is TGTGCCAGCAGCCCGGATAAAGGGGTTCAGAACACTGAAGCTTTCTTT. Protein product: CASSPDKGVQNTEAFF.

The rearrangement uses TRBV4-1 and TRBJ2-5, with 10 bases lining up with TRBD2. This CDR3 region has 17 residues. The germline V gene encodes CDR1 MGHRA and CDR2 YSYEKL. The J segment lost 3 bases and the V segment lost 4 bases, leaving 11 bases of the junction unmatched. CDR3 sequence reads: CASSPRLAGEGEETQYF. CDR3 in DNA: TGCGCCAGCAGCCCAAGGCTAGCGGGAGAGGGGGAAGAGACCCAGTACTTC.

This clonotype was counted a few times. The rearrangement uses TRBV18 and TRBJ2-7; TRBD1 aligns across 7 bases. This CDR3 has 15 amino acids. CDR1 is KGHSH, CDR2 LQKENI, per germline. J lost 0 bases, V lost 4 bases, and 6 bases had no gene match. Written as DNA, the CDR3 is TGTGCCAGCTCACTCCAAGGGACAGCCTCCTACGAGCAGTACTTC. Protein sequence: CASSLQGTASYEQYF. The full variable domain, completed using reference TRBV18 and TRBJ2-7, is NAGVMQNPRHLVRRRGQEARLRCSPMKGHSHVYWYRQLPEEGLKFMVYLQKENIIDESGMPKERFSAEFPKEGPSILRIQQVVRGDSAAYFCASSLQGTASYEQYFGPGTRLTVT.

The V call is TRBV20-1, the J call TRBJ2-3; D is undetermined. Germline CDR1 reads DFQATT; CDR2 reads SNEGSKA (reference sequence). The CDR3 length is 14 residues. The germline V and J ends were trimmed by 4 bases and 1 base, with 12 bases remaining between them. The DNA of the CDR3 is TGCAGTGCTATTTATGTCATCTGCACAGATACGCAGTATTTT. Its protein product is CSAIYVICTDTQYF.